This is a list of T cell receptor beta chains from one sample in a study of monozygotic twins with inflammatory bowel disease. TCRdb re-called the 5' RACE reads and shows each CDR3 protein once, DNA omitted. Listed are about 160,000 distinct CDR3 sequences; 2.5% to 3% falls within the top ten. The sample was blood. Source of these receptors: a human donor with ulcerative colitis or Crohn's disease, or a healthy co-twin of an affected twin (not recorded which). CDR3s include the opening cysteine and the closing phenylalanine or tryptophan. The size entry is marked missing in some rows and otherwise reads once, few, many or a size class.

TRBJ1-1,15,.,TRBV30,CAWATYRREGDEAFF
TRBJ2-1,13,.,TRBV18,CASSPLIGSKQFF
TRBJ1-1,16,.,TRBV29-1,CSVADTQEGRIPEAFF
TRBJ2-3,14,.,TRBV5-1,CASSLRESSDTQYF
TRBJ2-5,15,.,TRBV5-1,CASSLSWGRQETQYF
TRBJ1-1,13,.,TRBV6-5,CASRVKVNTEAFF
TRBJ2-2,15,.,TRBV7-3,CASSLRGANTGELFF
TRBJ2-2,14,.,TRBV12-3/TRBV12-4,CASSLTGDTGELFF
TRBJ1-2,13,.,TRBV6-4,CASSDSEQGGYTF
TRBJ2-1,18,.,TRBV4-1,CASSQTMMTSGIHNEQFF
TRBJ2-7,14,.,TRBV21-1,CASSANPFFYEQYF
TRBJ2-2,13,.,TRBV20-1,CSARGRSAGQLFF
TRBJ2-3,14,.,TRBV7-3,CASSSRQGVDTQYF
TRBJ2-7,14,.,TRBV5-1,CASSGTGIPYEQYF
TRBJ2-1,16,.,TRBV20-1,CSARIRVGGTYNEQFF
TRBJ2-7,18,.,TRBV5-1,CASSLPGGDTSSRYEQYF
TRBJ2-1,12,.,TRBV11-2,CASSSRPGEQFF
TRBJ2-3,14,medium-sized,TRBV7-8,CASSARDITDTQYF
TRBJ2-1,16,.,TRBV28,CASSSLIPKLHNEQFF
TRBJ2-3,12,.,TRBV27,CASSPSRNTQYF
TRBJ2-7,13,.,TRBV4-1,CASSHGRAYEQYF
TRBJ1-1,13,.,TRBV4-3,CASSQDQDTEAFF
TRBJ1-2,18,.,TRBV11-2,CASSLDPGVGFENYGYTF
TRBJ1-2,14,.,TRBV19,CASSMGRTPYGYTF
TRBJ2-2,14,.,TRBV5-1,CASSPTTNTGELFF
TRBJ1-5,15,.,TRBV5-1,CASSLDAGGGQPQHF
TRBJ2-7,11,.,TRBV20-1,CSASWGGSKYF
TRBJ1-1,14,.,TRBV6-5,CASSYSQGTTEAFF
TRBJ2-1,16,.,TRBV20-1,CSAAPPSGITYNEQFF
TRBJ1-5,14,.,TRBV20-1,CSARDGRNNQPQHF